The table lists the clone carrying this T cell receptor (beta chain) with a count of one. These data originate in a study of blood T cell repertoires in COVID-19. For the study at large: Italy, Spain and the United States were the sources of the convalescent and acute COVID-19 samples. PBMCs, B-cell-depleted T cells, or T cells provided the cDNA or gDNA that made up the material.

The CDR3 extends over 16 amino acids. Germline V gives CDR1 SGHNT, CDR2 YYREEE (reference sequence). Unmatched junction bases numbered 7, after V lost 4 bases and J lost 2 bases. As originally analysed: For nucleated cells, counts were estimated from reference gene primer amplification. Using immunoSEQ multiplex PCR, the repertoire was profiled, and TCRdb retains in-frame clones only, with some absent. V and J calls and clone size are those listed in that table; D and trimming were worked out from the DNA. The sample has around 36,000 clones, roughly four fifths seen once. Sequenced sample: peripheral blood. This receptor was obtained from a man aged 45-65 years with acute or convalescent COVID-19. The V and J genes are TRBV5-4 and TRBJ2-3; 10 nucleotides match TRBD2. The CDR3 region is CASSVKRGGNTDTQYF. The DNA of the CDR3 is TGTGCCAGCAGCGTCAAGCGGGGGGGGAACACAGATACGCAGTATTTT. Drawing the rest from reference TRBV5-4 and TRBJ2-3, the complete variable domain is ETGVTQSPTHLIKTRGQQVTLRCSSQSGHNTVSWYQQALGQGPQFIFQYYREEENGRGNFPPRFSGLQFPNYSSELNVNALELDDSALYLCASSVKRGGNTDTQYFGPGTRLTVL.